This T cell receptor (beta chain) was documented in a study of cytomegalovirus exposure and HLA in healthy donors. Germline-derived CDR1 and CDR2 are SGHNT and YYREEE (reference sequence). V gave up 1 base and J gave up 1 base; unmatched junction bases: 6. This CDR3 has 18 amino acids. The PCR contained 60 Vbeta and 13 Jbeta primers. The data were produced by immunoSEQ multiplex PCR, yet TCRdb's version contains in-frame clones alone and is incomplete. The profile shows more than 65,000 clones, around 79% of them singletons. For this clone: Its antigen is currently unknown.

Study results and limitations: Judged likely to be a sequencing artifact was a cluster of highly shared sequence variants.

The J gene is TRBJ2-6, the V gene TRBV5-4, with 9 bases matching TRBD1. Sequencing was carried out using PBMCs. The sequence derives from a young man in good health and CMV-seropositive. CDR3 DNA: TGTGCCAGCAGCTTGTTTCGGGACAGGGTGTCTGGGGCCAACGTCCTGACTTTC. It codes for CASSLFRDRVSGANVLTF.